Presented here are 13 T cell receptor beta chains from one specimen sequenced in a study of blood T cell repertoires in COVID-19. Produced via immunoSEQ multiplex PCR; TCRdb's table is partial and in-frame only. Of 120,000 to 150,000 clones listed, 88% are singletons. Sequencing was done on a sample of peripheral blood. The origin of the receptors is a human donor in a cohort sampled during active COVID-19.

The gene calls are TRBV27 and TRBJ1-2; 12 bases line up with TRBD1. V was clipped by 2 bases and J by 0 bases; unmatched bases: 4. The CDR3 has 17 residues. Germline CDR1 and CDR2: MNHEY and SMNVEV (reference sequence). CDR3 protein: CASSLRDRGQTNYGYTF. The DNA for the CDR3 is TGTGCCAGCAGTTTAAGGGACAGGGGGCAAACTAACTATGGCTACACCTTC.

This chain joins TRBV2 and TRBJ2-7; maybe TRBD2 (6 bases). Trimming left V 4 bases short and J 9 bases short, with 16 bases between. The CDR3 is made up of 13 amino acids. Germline-derived CDR1 and CDR2 are SNHLY and FYNNEI. CDR3 protein: CASSVDPVEGQYF. Written as DNA, the CDR3 is TGTGCCAGCAGTGTTGACCCCGTGGAGGGGCAGTACTTC.

The chain carries TRBV7-9 and TRBJ2-2; maybe TRBD2 (6 bases). Germline V gives CDR1 SEHNR, CDR2 FQNEAQ (reference sequence). V was trimmed by 5 bases and J by 3 bases, leaving 25 bases between them. CDR3 length equals 19 residues. CDR3 in amino acids: CASSELAVRGSWDTGELFF. DNA of the CDR3: TGTGCCAGCAGCGAATTGGCGGTGCGGGGATCTTGGGACACCGGGGAGCTGTTTTTT.

The rearrangement uses TRBV6-4 and TRBJ2-2, with 7 bases that match TRBD1. The V gene end was trimmed by 5 bases and the J gene end by 6 bases; junction bases not matched to a gene: 6. The CDR3 runs to 14 residues. Germline V gene sequence: CDR1 MRHNA, CDR2 SNTAGT. The DNA of the CDR3 is TGTGCCAGCAGTCCTAGCCAGGGGGCCGGGGAGCTGTTTTTT. It translates to CASSPSQGAGELFF.

This clone appeared once. The CDR3: CASSLQGTDTQYF. CDR3 bases: TGTGCCAGCAGCTTACAGGGCACAGATACGCAGTATTTT. V gene TRBV14 combines with J gene TRBJ2-3; D is possibly TRBD1 (5 bases). This CDR3 has 13 residues. V shed 5 bases and J shed 1 base, with 7 bases lying between them. Germline V CDR1 and CDR2: SGHDN, FVKESK.

A single count supports this clone. V usage is TRBV27 and J usage is TRBJ2-7; the D gene is possibly TRBD1 (6 bases). The ends were cut back, 6 bases at V and 2 bases at J, with 14 bases in the middle. This CDR3 spans 14 amino acids. Per germline, CDR1 MNHEY and CDR2 SMNVEV (reference sequence). The CDR3 DNA reads as TGTGCCAGCAGACCTCAGGGGTGGGCCTACGAGCAGTACTTC. This gives the protein CASRPQGWAYEQYF.

For the CDR3, the DNA is TGTGCCAGCAGTCCCCAGGCGGGAAGCAATCAGCCCCAGCATTTT. Translating gives CASSPQAGSNQPQHF. V usage is TRBV6-5 and J usage is TRBJ1-5; no definite D call. V gave up 5 bases and J gave up 1 base, with 12 bases separating them. CDR3 length: 15 residues. Looked up from germline, CDR1 is MNHEY and CDR2 is SVGAGI.

The rearrangement joins TRBV29-1 to TRBJ1-4, with D tentatively TRBD1 (5 bases). Germline loops: CDR1 SQVTM, CDR2 ANQGSEA. The CDR3 is made up of 14 amino acids. Trimming shortened V by 4 bases and J by 0 bases, and 9 bases separated the two germline ends. DNA of the CDR3: TGCAGCGTTGCTTTGGGGCCAACTAATGAAAAACTGTTTTTT. Translating it yields CSVALGPTNEKLFF.

The V gene is TRBV6-5, the J gene TRBJ2-7; TRBD1 matches at 7 bases. The CDR3 has 12 residues. V gave up 7 bases and J gave up 2 bases; unmatched junction bases: 2. Germline V gives CDR1 MNHEY, CDR2 SVGAGI. In DNA, the CDR3 is TGTGCCAGCACCCAGGGGGCCTACGAGCAGTACTTC. Protein: CASTQGAYEQYF.

This chain joins TRBV19 and TRBJ2-7; possibly TRBD2 for D (5 bases). The CDR3 length is 12 residues. The germline CDR1 and CDR2 sequences are LNHDA and SQIVND (reference sequence). V was pared by 3 bases and J by 7 bases, with 10 bases between. DNA of the CDR3: TGTGCCAGTAGTATGAGTCGGGGTGAGCAGTACTTC. Translating it yields CASSMSRGEQYF.

V is TRBV14 and J is TRBJ1-1; perhaps TRBD1 as D (6 bases). Germline values: CDR1 SGHDN, CDR2 FVKESK. The CDR3 is 14 amino acids. The V and J ends lost 3 bases and 0 bases respectively, with 8 bases between them. The CDR3 DNA reads TGTGCCAGCAGCCAGCAGGGGATGAACACTGAAGCTTTCTTT. It encodes CASSQQGMNTEAFF.

The J gene is TRBJ1-2, the V gene TRBV19; 7 nucleotides agree with TRBD1. V shed 5 bases and J 3 bases; nucleotides not matched to a gene: 9. The CDR3 is 15 residues long. Germline CDR1 is LNHDA and CDR2 is SQIVND (reference sequence). CDR3: CASSPRDRVYYGYTF. CDR3 bases: TGTGCCAGTAGTCCCCGGGACAGAGTTTACTATGGCTACACCTTC.

This clone turned up a few times. The rearrangement joins TRBV6-5 to TRBJ1-1; weak D call: TRBD1 (6 bases). CDR1 and CDR2 (germline): MNHEY, SVGAGI. Deletions cut 5 bases from V and 0 bases from J, with 10 bases between. The CDR3 totals 14 residues. The CDR3 DNA reads as TGTGCCAGCAGTCCCAGGACAGTGAACACTGAAGCTTTCTTT. This codes for CASSPRTVNTEAFF.